This TCR beta chain was retrieved from a study of OX40 agonist ivuxolimab in advanced cancers. For the study at large: Checkpoint inhibitors had been given previously to roughly 40% of patients.

This CDR3 spans 12 amino acids. Trimming stripped 0 bases from V and 12 bases from J, with 10 bases between. The germline gives CDR1 SGHNT, CDR2 YYREEE (reference sequence). Autoimmune disease history or systemic immunosuppression excluded patients. Data came from immunoSEQ multiplex PCR; TCRdb stores just in-frame clones and leaves some out. This table has fewer than 70,000 clones, 85% to 90% appearing once. This clonotype was sampled from an adult with an advanced solid tumor such as melanoma, head and neck, liver or kidney cancer. The input for sequencing was CD4+ or CD8+ T cells sorted from blood, taken in a trial of the OX40 agonist ivuxolimab. The chain uses TRBV5-4 and TRBJ2-1; no reliable D call. CDR3 sequence: CASSLGSSRQFF. The CDR3 nucleotides are TGTGCCAGCAGCTTGGGCTCTAGTCGGCAGTTCTTC.